This TCR beta chain comes out of a study of blood T cell repertoires in COVID-19. Study context: Samples taken during acute and convalescent COVID-19 were collected in the United States, Italy and Spain. T cells, B-cell-depleted T cells, or PBMCs provided the cDNA or gDNA that served as material.

The germline CDR1 and CDR2 sequences are SGHVS and FQNEAQ. The CDR3 contains 15 residues. Trimming removed 3 bases at V and 6 bases at J, with 17 bases between. Original analysis: By means of reference gene primer amplification, nucleated cell counts were estimated. TCRdb keeps only in-frame clones here, not all; method: immunoSEQ multiplex PCR. Clone size and V and J calls were adopted from that table, with D and trimming inferred from the DNA. Seen here are around 200,000 clones, 85% to 90% observed once, and the top ten hold just under 0.9%. The chain carries TRBV7-8 and TRBJ1-1, with TRBD1 as a possible D gene (5 bases). Sequencing used peripheral blood. The sequence was collected from a woman aged 18-35 years who had recovered from COVID-19. CDR3 sequence reads: CASSLYSQGRPEAFF. The CDR3 DNA follows: TGTGCCAGCAGCTTGTATTCGCAGGGTCGGCCTGAAGCTTTCTTT. Full variable domain (rest looked up from reference TRBV7-8 and TRBJ1-1): GAGVSQSPRYKVAKRGQDVALRCDPISGHVSLFWYQQALGQGPEFLTYFQNEAQLDKSGLPSDRFFAERPEGSVSTLKIQRTQQEDSAVYLCASSLYSQGRPEAFFGQGTRLTVV.